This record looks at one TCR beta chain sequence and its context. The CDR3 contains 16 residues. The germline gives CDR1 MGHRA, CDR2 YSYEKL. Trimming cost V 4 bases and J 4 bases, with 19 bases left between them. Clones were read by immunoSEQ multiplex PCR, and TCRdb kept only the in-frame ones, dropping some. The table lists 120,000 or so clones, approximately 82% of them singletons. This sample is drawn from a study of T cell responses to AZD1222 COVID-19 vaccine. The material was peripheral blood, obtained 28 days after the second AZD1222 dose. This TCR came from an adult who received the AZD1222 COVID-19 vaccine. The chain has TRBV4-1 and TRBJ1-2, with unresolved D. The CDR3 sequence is CASSLALALDSYGYTF. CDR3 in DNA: TGCGCCAGCAGCCTGGCTCTTGCCCTTGATTCCTATGGCTACACCTTC.